This T cell receptor (beta chain) stems from a study of cytomegalovirus exposure and HLA in healthy donors. This clone was found once. The target antigen is unknown. This CDR3 region has 16 residues. Germline assignment: CDR1 KGHSH and CDR2 LQKENI. The V and J ends lost 3 bases and 2 bases, in that order; junction bases with no gene match: 6. General study findings and limits: The productive fraction for most TCR beta V segments was about 87% or about 30% in an earlier analysis.

With 60 Vbeta and 13 Jbeta primers, the PCR was carried out. The data were produced by immunoSEQ multiplex PCR, yet TCRdb's version contains in-frame clones alone and is incomplete. The sample gives 100,000 to 150,000 clones, about 80% of which show up once; roughly 9% is in the top ten. Sequencing was carried out using PBMCs. The TCR comes from a woman aged 45-65 years in good health and CMV-seropositive. The rearrangement links TRBV18 to TRBJ2-1, with TRBD2 matching over 8 bases. The CDR3 loop reads CASSPLSGRAYNEQFF. In DNA form, the CDR3 reads TGTGCCAGCTCACCCCTAAGCGGGAGAGCCTACAATGAGCAGTTCTTC.